The clone carrying this T cell receptor (beta chain) occurred a few times. Its antigen is not identified. The record originates from a study of T cell repertoires in cytomegalovirus infection. Trimming pared 4 bases from V and 2 bases from J, leaving 12 bases between. Per the germline V gene, CDR1 is SGHVS and CDR2 is FNYEAQ. This CDR3 contains 14 residues. General study points: The cumulative frequency of public TCR beta families distinguished individuals who carried CMV together with the relevant HLA.

MiXCR was run by TCRdb on the reads, yielding one entry per CDR3 protein. The sample records a few hundred thousand distinct CDR3 sequences, roughly 34% being singletons. The chain recombines TRBV7-6 with TRBJ2-7; D is uncertain. The specimen comprised cultured PBMCs, sampled from culture after CMV antigen stimulation. The clonotype was recovered from a human donor in good health (CMV status not recorded). Some clones in this sample may be carry-over from other donors' samples. CDR3 in amino acids: CASSSANNPYEQYV. CDR3 nucleotide sequence: TGTGCCAGCAGCTCCGCTAACAACCCCTACGAGCAGTACGTC.